The entry below describes one T cell receptor (beta chain). Its antigen target is currently unknown. No much larger clonotype is one base removed from it; base qualities were not supplied. V loses 6 bases, J loses 2 bases, and the germline ends lie 11 bases apart. The CDR3 covers 13 residues, taking in both the cysteine and the phenylalanine. CDR3 DNA only is kept here, 39 bases in frame from base 1. For CDR1 and CDR2, the germline V gene lists SGHTA and FQGNSA. Receptors were amplified or captured by the immunoSEQ multiplex PCR assay. A mixture of 60 forward primers for TCR Vbeta segments and 13 reverse primers for TCR Jbeta segments was used in the multiplex PCR. The CDR3 region of rearranged TCR beta genes was amplified from genomic DNA with a multiplex PCR assay. The Illumina HiSeq System was used to sequence the amplified TCR beta libraries as 87-base-pair reads. Processing in the source paper ran as follows. A later analysis counted 75 million to 100 million unique TCR beta chains across the 650 to 800 repertoires, and approximately 11 million of these chains were shared by at least two donors. Raw reads were error-corrected and collapsed into unique sequences with a nearest-neighbor algorithm that merged closely related sequences to remove PCR and sequencing errors. To assign V, D and J gene segments, CDR3 sequences were aligned to IMGT reference sequences. For a sequence to be retained, a match of at least six nucleotides was required to both a V gene segment and a J gene segment. A rearrangement was called productive if the CDR3 had no stop codons and remained in frame with V and J, and every other rearrangement was called non-productive. CDR3 was defined by IMGT convention, running from the second conserved V-encoded cysteine to the conserved J-encoded phenylalanine. In an earlier analysis of more than 550 of the donors, sequences lacking an unambiguous match to a single V gene segment were excluded. In an earlier analysis of a few hundred of the donors, V segments were called functional above 56.7% productive rearrangements and were called segregating when the between-donor standard deviation exceeded 5%. A statistical classification framework was built to diagnose cytomegalovirus status from the catalog of TCR beta chain sequences. In a later analysis, TCR nucleotide sequences were compared against IMGT/GENE-DB human TR gene sequences so that V and J genes could be assigned. The TCRdist pipeline was used in a later analysis to assign CDR3 sequences and most-parsimonious VDJ recombination scenarios. In a later analysis, each TCR beta chain was defined by its CDR3 amino acid sequence together with its V-gene family, and reads without a unique V-gene family were excluded. In a later analysis, 500 to 650 highly shared, low-generation-probability nucleotide sequences were removed to address suspected cross-contamination and a sequencing artifact. In a later analysis, a clonal expansion index was calculated for each public chain from normalized within-repertoire ranks of inferred template counts. Generation probabilities in a later analysis came from a VDJ recombination model fitted to out-of-frame rearrangements, and those results were checked against IGoR. In a later analysis, TCR-TCR, TCR-HLA and TCR-CMV co-occurrence was scored with hypergeometric tests, and a repertoire-size bias correction was applied to TCR pairs. False discovery rates were estimated in a later analysis by permuting HLA or CMV assignments 20 times. In a later analysis, co-occurring TCRs were grouped with DBSCAN, and TCRdist sequence similarity was added when clustering was performed within HLA-allele-positive subsets. Repertoires with fewer than 30,000 or more than 120,000 public chains were left out of co-occurrence clustering, as were several repertoires with anomalous nucleotide sharing. This is the immuneACCESS table as TCRdb keeps it, with only in-frame sequences that have V and J called. A part of the clones is gone; compared with another copy, unresolved V genes explain less than half, and the rest is unexplained. V, J and clone size were drawn from that table, and D and trimming were deduced from the DNA. In all, the sample holds roughly 150,000 clones, and approximately 71% of those were seen once. The ten top clones hold approximately 5.4% of the sample.

This sample is part of a study of cytomegalovirus exposure and HLA in healthy donors (dated by TCRdb to about 2017). Some background on the complete study: In an earlier analysis of roughly 500 of the donors, 276 Gb of sequence data and roughly 100 million unique TCR beta sequences from about 179 million T cells were reported. About 280 gigabases of sequencing data and 75 million to 85 million unique TCR sequences made up an early release that covered fewer than 650 HLA-typed donors. Of the 300 to 400 genotyped donors, approximately 80% fell in the genetic ancestry cluster associated with self-reported Caucasian donors. The study aimed to test whether signatures of past pathogen exposure could be identified by cataloging public T cell receptors. The study profiled the T cell repertoires of fewer than 850 subjects by immunosequencing and related them to cytomegalovirus serostatus. Besides the first cohort of around 670 subjects, a separate validation cohort made up of 120 different subjects was used. High-throughput TCR immunosequencing, statistical association of individual TCRs with disease status, and machine learning were combined to predict cytomegalovirus infection status. A later analysis re-examined previously published TCR beta repertoires from 500 to 700 donors and added high-resolution HLA genotyping to investigate patterns of TCR occurrence. Rather than using new phenotypic data, the later analysis identified candidate immune exposures from TCR beta sequences and from how often those sequences occurred across donors. An earlier analysis of 500 to 750 of the donors applied high-throughput TCR beta sequencing to assess whether each TCR beta V gene segment acted as functional or pseudogenic. Donor age, sex, ethnicity and CMV serostatus were collected together with the repertoire data. A later genetic analysis took genome-wide SNP genotypes for about 55% of the 666 donors and used that subset as a discovery cohort. All discovery cohort repertoires had been generated on a single sequencing platform. HLA typing covered class I and class II loci at four-digit resolution. Typing coverage varied by locus: roughly 620-640 donors for A, B, C, DRB1 and DQB1; more than 500 for DQA1; more than 600 for DPA1; 450 to 480 for DPB1. A few DR-DQ haplotypes were treated as single units for association and clustering because of strong linkage in the cohort. Among a few hundred genotyped donors of the cohort, an average of around 240,000 unique TCR beta nucleotide sequences were sequenced per donor, around 20% of them non-productive. General conclusions and limits of the study: Compared with equally common non-associated chains, HLA-associated TCR beta chains in a later analysis were more clonally expanded and had lower generation probabilities. While some public TCRs were present in many individuals, most TCR sequences turned up only very rarely across donors. A later analysis found that TCR association rates varied across HLA loci, with DRB1 alleles showing the most associated TCRs and HLA-C alleles the fewest. Because counts were too low, more than 15 rarely observed V segments, including chromosome 9 orphons, were excluded from the earlier analysis of around 640 of the donors. Correlated functional status among segregating V segments might reflect linkage disequilibrium, but an unknown experimental factor could not be ruled out. V-gene and J-gene trimming of TCR beta chains was associated with a missense DCLRE1C variant in a later genetic analysis, and the association was replicated in an independent cohort. The authors suggested that the approach could potentially be extended to other disease states and immunological phenotypes. In vitro tests confirmed that a few of the cytomegalovirus-associated TCR beta chains recognize cytomegalovirus antigens. In an earlier analysis of more than 500 of the donors, most TCR beta V segments appeared in productive rearrangements about 87% or about 30% of the time, broadly matching IMGT annotations. Specific HLA alleles were associated with 15,000 to 20,000 TCR beta sequences at a false discovery rate of 0.05 in a later analysis. According to a later genetic analysis, donors in an Asian-associated ancestry cluster had fewer N-insertions in productive TCRs than the approximately 610-donor mean. Assigning TCR associations to individual alleles was difficult when HLA alleles, especially DR and DQ, strongly co-occurred. A further reported finding was that TCR beta sequences accurately predicted the HLA-A and HLA-B alleles for most subjects in the first cohort. The sequencing pipeline was judged likely to have produced a cluster of highly shared sequence variants as a technical artifact. A later analysis reported that several top co-occurrence clusters appeared linked to parvovirus B19, influenza, CMV and Epstein-Barr virus. The classifier was reported to diagnose cytomegalovirus status with high specificity and sensitivity in both the original and validation cohorts. For the cohort, immune exposure information was limited to CMV serostatus. In a later analysis, most CMV-associated TCR beta chains were found to appear HLA-restricted, with HLA associations seemingly driven largely by CMV exposure. Because the 87-base-pair reads could not distinguish some IMGT-functional V segments, including TRBV6-2 and TRBV6-3, those segments were excluded. The study gave a list of under 200 TCR beta chains associated with cytomegalovirus. Sequencing depth was assumed to be roughly uniform across donors in the presence/absence analyses, though that assumption may not hold. Because some donors lacked HLA typing at each locus, the association tests relied only on the typed subset. In this cohort, only TCR beta chains were sequenced, and detectable features were limited by the absence of alpha or paired-chain data.

The cohort was made up of approximately 700 healthy bone marrow donors. At the time of sampling, every cohort member was nominally healthy, though immune exposures that went unrecorded were likely present. The donor was CMV seropositive and belonged to the group of 270 or so seropositive cohort members. Every donor gave a peripheral blood sample, and the peripheral blood mononuclear cells from that sample were used for TCR beta sequencing. The Qiagen DNeasy Blood Extraction Kit was used to extract genomic DNA from the blood cell samples. Sequenced: PBMCs. The source is a woman aged 18 to 35 in good health and CMV-seropositive. The chain was built from TRBV7-2 and TRBJ2-7, with TRBD2 tentatively as D gene (5 bases match). The DNA sequence is TGTGCCAGCAGTCCGGGGTTAACCTACGAGCAGTACTTC. This sequence encodes CASSPGLTYEQYF.